This passage covers 32 T cell receptor beta chains from one sample sequenced in a study of blood T cell repertoires in COVID-19. The protocol was immunoSEQ multiplex PCR, while the TCRdb copy is restricted to in-frame clones and leaves out a portion. The table includes 230,000 or so clones, more than 80% detected once. The sequenced sample was peripheral blood. These receptors were taken from a woman of 80 years or more with COVID-19, enrolled during active disease.

This clone was picked up one time. This chain links TRBV11-2 with TRBJ2-1, with 7 bases that match TRBD2. The germline V gene has CDR1 SGHAT and CDR2 FQNNGV. This CDR3 is 15 amino acids long. V gave up 1 base and J gave up 10 bases; unmatched junction bases: 10. This CDR3 reads CASSLGTSANAEQFF. The CDR3 DNA reads as TGTGCCAGCAGCTTAGGAACTAGCGCGAACGCGGAGCAGTTCTTC.

The table lists this clone with a few counts. The chain couples TRBV2 to TRBJ1-5; 9 bases map to TRBD1. Germline CDR1 is SNHLY and CDR2 is FYNNEI. CDR3 length: 15 amino acids. The V and J ends lost 6 bases and 0 bases, in that order; junction bases with no gene match: 3. CDR3 nucleotide sequence: TGTGCCAGCAGAGGGACAGGGAGTAGCAATCAGCCCCAGCATTTT. Protein product: CASRGTGSSNQPQHF.

This clone was picked up a small number of times. The V call is TRBV24-1, the J call TRBJ1-2; D is perhaps TRBD1 (5 bases). This CDR3 spans 14 amino acids. CDR1 and CDR2 (germline): KGHDR, SFDVKD. Trimming took off 1 base at V and 3 bases at J, with 8 bases between the two ends. The CDR3 nucleotides read TGTGCCACCAGTGATTTCAGGGTTGACTATGGCTACACCTTC. Protein product: CATSDFRVDYGYTF.

This rearrangement joins TRBV18 to TRBJ1-5; TRBD1 matches at 7 bases. CDR1 and CDR2 (germline): KGHSH, LQKENI. This CDR3 has 13 residues. The V gene end was trimmed by 3 bases and the J gene end by 5 bases; junction bases not matched to a gene: 1. CDR3 protein: CASSPGQDQPQHF. The CDR3 DNA is TGTGCCAGCTCACCTGGACAGGATCAGCCCCAGCATTTT.

This sequence joins TRBV7-9 and TRBJ2-1, with 8 bases matching TRBD2. Trimming removed 3 bases from V and 8 bases from J; junction bases left unmatched: 9. The CDR3 length is 15 residues. In germline, CDR1 is SEHNR, CDR2 FQNEAQ (reference sequence). The CDR3 nucleotides read TGTGCCAGCAGCTTCCCGGGACTAGGGCGCGATGAGCAGTTCTTC. Amino acids: CASSFPGLGRDEQFF.

This rearrangement joins TRBV19 to TRBJ2-2, with TRBD2 matching 7 bases. The CDR3 covers 15 residues. The junction had 4 bases not matched to a gene; V was cut back by 6 bases and J by 0 bases. Per the germline V gene, CDR1 is LNHDA and CDR2 is SQIVND (reference sequence). CDR3 sequence: CASSARGANTGELFF. CDR3 nucleotides: TGTGCCAGTAGCGCCCGGGGGGCGAACACCGGGGAGCTGTTTTTT. The full variable domain, rest sourced from reference TRBV19 and TRBJ2-2, is DGGITQSPKYLFRKEGQNVTLSCEQNLNHDAMYWYRQDPGQGLRLIYYSQIVNDFQKGDIAEGYSVSREKKESFPLTVTSAQKNPTAFYLCASSARGANTGELFFGEGSRLTVL.

The chain uses TRBV18 and TRBJ2-2; 7 bases align to TRBD1. Germline assignment: CDR1 KGHSH and CDR2 LQKENI. The CDR3 is made up of 15 amino acids. V lost 4 bases and J lost 3; bases outside the gene matches: 5. CDR3 DNA: TGTGCCAGCTCACTAATACAGGGGTACACCGGGGAGCTGTTTTTT. Its translation: CASSLIQGYTGELFF.

The V call is TRBV6-2 or TRBV6-3, the J call TRBJ2-4; the match to TRBD2 covers 13 bases. Germline V gene data show CDR1 as MNHEY and CDR2 as SVGEGT. This CDR3 has 15 amino acids. Trimming at V came to 4 bases and at J to 6 bases, leaving 3 bases not matched to a gene. The CDR3 region is CASSSGLAGSNIQYF. The CDR3 DNA follows: TGTGCCAGCAGTTCGGGACTAGCGGGATCAAACATTCAGTACTTC.

The V and J genes are TRBV6-5 and TRBJ2-5; 9 nucleotides align to TRBD1. Trimming cost V 6 bases and J 5 bases; bases outside gene matches: 4. The CDR3 length is 13 residues. Germline V gene lookup returns CDR1 MNHEY and CDR2 SVGAGI. CDR3 DNA: TGTGCCAGCAGGGACAGGGGAGGCGAGACCCAGTACTTC. As protein: CASRDRGGETQYF.

V usage is TRBV3-1 (or the pseudogene TRBV3-2) and J usage is TRBJ2-1; 10 nucleotides line up with TRBD2. The CDR3 is 15 amino acids. V trimming: 0 bases; J trimming: 6 bases; junction bases outside the gene matches: 2. The germline gives CDR1 LGHDT, CDR2 YNNKEL (reference sequence). The CDR3 DNA reads as TGTGCCAGCAGCCAAGATCGACTAGCGGGCAATGAGCAGTTCTTC. Its protein product is CASSQDRLAGNEQFF.

This chain uses TRBV30 with TRBJ1-4; D remains unclear. The germline gives CDR1 GTSNPN, CDR2 SVGIG (reference sequence). The CDR3 sequence is 11 residues long. The ends were cut back, 0 bases at V and 8 bases at J, with 4 bases in the middle. CDR3 nucleotides: TGTGCCTGGAGTGTAGCCGAAAAACTGTTTTTT. It codes for CAWSVAEKLFF.

This clone has a handful of counts. The gene calls are TRBV30 and TRBJ1-2, with 7 bases aligning to TRBD1. V gave up 6 bases and J gave up 6 bases; unmatched junction bases: 4. Germline CDR1 reads GTSNPN; CDR2 reads SVGIG (reference sequence). The length of the CDR3 is 11 residues. This CDR3 reads CACDRAHGYTF. The CDR3 region has the DNA TGTGCCTGCGACAGGGCCCATGGCTACACCTTC.

This chain connects TRBV12-3 or TRBV12-4 to TRBJ1-2; maybe TRBD1 (6 bases). V lost 5 bases and J 4 bases, leaving 11 bases between the germline ends. This CDR3 region has 13 residues. Here the CDR3 reads CASSIQGSYGYTF. The CDR3 DNA reads TGTGCCAGCAGTATCCAGGGGTCCTATGGCTACACCTTC.

The sample holds one count of this clone. The chain links TRBV7-3 to TRBJ1-1; TRBD1 matches 8 bases. Germline assignment: CDR1 SGHTA and CDR2 FQGTGA. The trim removed 5 bases at V and 1 base at J, leaving 9 bases unmatched. The CDR3 has 16 residues. CDR3 coding DNA: TGTGCCAGCAGCCCCGCCAGGGGGCTGAGGAACACTGAAGCTTTCTTT. It specifies CASSPARGLRNTEAFF.

The CDR3 region is CASSNRRGHYGYTF. CDR3 nucleotides: TGTGCCAGCAGTAACCGCAGGGGCCACTATGGCTACACCTTC. This chain links TRBV7-2 with TRBJ1-2, with a weak D call TRBD1 (6 bases). V dropped 6 bases and J dropped 3 bases, with 14 bases sitting between them. The CDR3 runs 14 residues. Germline CDR1 is SGHTA and CDR2 is FQGNSA.

The chain is built from TRBV7-2 and TRBJ1-5, with 9 positions matching TRBD1. The trim removed 5 bases at V and 11 bases at J, leaving 10 bases unmatched. The CDR3 is made up of 14 amino acids. Germline CDR1 and CDR2: SGHTA and FQGNSA. Here the CDR3 DNA reads TGTGCCAGCAGCCCGCCGGGACAGGGAATAACCCAGCATTTT. This sequence encodes CASSPPGQGITQHF.

This chain joins TRBV29-1 and TRBJ1-4; D call uncertain. Trimming removed 3 bases from V and 4 bases from J, with 12 bases in between. This CDR3 has 14 residues. Germline CDR1 is SQVTM and CDR2 is ANQGSEA. The CDR3 nucleotides are TGCAGCGTTGAGGATCGGGAGGGTAATGAAAAACTGTTTTTT. Its protein is CSVEDREGNEKLFF.

In this sample, this clone turned up a few times. The rearrangement links TRBV7-3 to TRBJ1-3, with D possibly matching TRBD1 (5 bases). CDR1 and CDR2 (germline): SGHTA, FQGTGA. V lost 7 bases to trimming and J lost 4 bases, with 14 bases between them. This CDR3 comprises 14 residues. CDR3 nucleotide sequence: TGTGCCAGCATCCACCTCGGGGGGGGAAACACCATATATTTT. This translates into CASIHLGGGNTIYF.

The rearrangement links TRBV30 to TRBJ1-2; D remains ambiguous. Trimming shortened V by 2 bases and J by 6 bases, and 13 bases separated the two germline ends. This CDR3 comprises 13 residues. Germline V gene sequence: CDR1 GTSNPN, CDR2 SVGIG (reference sequence). This CDR3 is CAWSLSTVDGYTF. For the CDR3, the DNA is TGTGCCTGGAGTCTTTCTACAGTCGATGGCTACACCTTC.

Only one count was recorded for this clone. This chain joins TRBV18 and TRBJ1-1; D not resolved. Deletions cut 0 bases from V and 0 bases from J, with 2 bases between. CDR1 KGHSH and CDR2 LQKENI come from the germline V gene. The CDR3 has 13 residues. In DNA form, the CDR3 reads TGTGCCAGCTCACCACCTATGAACACTGAAGCTTTCTTT. Its protein is CASSPPMNTEAFF.

The chain is built from TRBV19 and TRBJ2-6; perhaps TRBD1 as D (6 bases). V lost 4 bases, J lost 4 bases, and 11 bases lay in between. The CDR3 is 15 amino acids. CDR1 and CDR2 (germline): LNHDA, SQIVND (reference sequence). CDR3 DNA: TGTGCCAGTAGTAATAGGGGGATAGGGGCCAACGTCCTGACTTTC. Encoded protein: CASSNRGIGANVLTF. Complete variable domain (other parts from reference TRBV19 and TRBJ2-6): DGGITQSPKYLFRKEGQNVTLSCEQNLNHDAMYWYRQDPGQGLRLIYYSQIVNDFQKGDIAEGYSVSREKKESFPLTVTSAQKNPTAFYLCASSNRGIGANVLTFGAGSRLTVL.

The CDR3 here is CASSASANYGYTF. CDR3 coding DNA: TGTGCCAGCAGCGCCAGCGCTAACTATGGCTACACCTTC. V is TRBV7-8 and J is TRBJ1-2; the D is unclear. V dropped 5 bases and J dropped 0 bases, with 7 bases sitting between them. The V gene's germline CDR1 is SGHVS and CDR2 FQNEAQ. The CDR3 spans 13 residues.

This sequence joins TRBV24-1 and TRBJ2-1, with D possibly matching TRBD2 (6 bases). The V end lost 7 bases, the J end lost 7 bases, and 19 bases lay between the germline ends. The CDR3 has 15 residues. Per germline, CDR1 KGHDR and CDR2 SFDVKD. The CDR3 protein is CATRPPGTEGNEQFF. As DNA, the CDR3 is TGTGCCACCAGGCCCCCGGGGACTGAGGGGAATGAGCAGTTCTTC.

The chain recombines TRBV3-1 (or the pseudogene TRBV3-2) with TRBJ2-5; D is unresolved. The germline gives CDR1 LGHDT, CDR2 YNNKEL (reference sequence). Trimming removed 3 bases at V and 2 bases at J, with 4 bases between. The CDR3 has 12 residues. The chain's CDR3 is CASSHLQETQYF. The CDR3 DNA sequence: TGTGCCAGCAGCCATCTTCAAGAGACCCAGTACTTC.

The V call is TRBV11-1, the J call TRBJ1-2, with D unclear. The CDR3 loop spans 15 amino acids. Trimming pared 4 bases from V and 2 bases from J, leaving 14 bases between. The germline V gene encodes CDR1 SGHAT and CDR2 FQDESV (reference sequence). For the CDR3, the DNA is TGTGCCAGCAGCTCCCGAACGGGAGGAAACTATGGCTACACCTTC. This gives the protein CASSSRTGGNYGYTF.

V gene TRBV29-1 combines with J gene TRBJ1-1; tentative D call: TRBD1 (5 bases). This CDR3 spans 12 amino acids. Trimming cost V 5 bases and J 4 bases, with 11 bases left between them. CDR1 and CDR2 from the germline V gene are SQVTM and ANQGSEA. The chain's CDR3 is CSVLGGGTEAFF. As DNA, the CDR3 is TGCAGCGTTCTGGGGGGGGGCACTGAAGCTTTCTTT.

The chain employs TRBV28 and TRBJ1-2; D unclear. This CDR3 is built from 14 residues. Germline assignment: CDR1 MDHEN and CDR2 SYDVKM. V was clipped by 3 bases and J by 9 bases, with 17 bases between them. DNA for the CDR3: TGTGCCAGCAGTTTGGGTCCGGGTTCTATCAGCTACACCTTC. Translating it yields CASSLGPGSISYTF.

V is TRBV5-6 and J is TRBJ1-2; TRBD1 agrees at 7 bases. The V gene end was trimmed by 1 base and the J gene end by 8 bases; junction bases not matched to a gene: 8. Germline V gene lookup returns CDR1 SGHDT and CDR2 YYEEEE. This CDR3 is built from 14 residues. The CDR3 protein is CASSLPGTASGYTF. The CDR3 DNA reads TGTGCCAGCAGCTTGCCCGGGACAGCTAGCGGCTACACCTTC.

This clone was seen ten or more times. V and J are TRBV6-6 and TRBJ2-1; 8 bases fit TRBD2. The germline CDR1 and CDR2 sequences are MNHNY and SVGAGI (reference sequence). The V gene end was trimmed by 0 bases and the J gene end by 8 bases; junction bases not matched to a gene: 3. This CDR3 is built from 14 residues. The CDR3 nucleotides are TGTGCCAGCAGTTACTCGGGACTAGTCGATGAGCAGTTCTTC. Translating gives CASSYSGLVDEQFF.

The chain combines TRBV28 with TRBJ2-7; 8 nucleotides line up with TRBD2. This CDR3 is 14 amino acids long. With V trimmed by 5 bases and J by 2 bases, 5 bases remained unmatched. The germline V gene encodes CDR1 MDHEN and CDR2 SYDVKM. CDR3 protein: CASSVTSGPYEQYF. The CDR3 DNA is TGTGCCAGCAGTGTAACTAGCGGACCCTACGAGCAGTACTTC. Drawing the rest from reference TRBV28 and TRBJ2-7, the complete variable domain is DVKVTQSSRYLVKRTGEKVFLECVQDMDHENMFWYRQDPGLGLRLIYFSYDVKMKEKGDIPEGYSVSREKKERFSLILESASTNQTSMYLCASSVTSGPYEQYFGPGTRLTVT.

This CDR3 is CASIRDPSGTPTLAKNIQYF. CDR3 bases: TGTGCCAGCATCCGAGACCCTAGCGGGACGCCCACCCTAGCCAAAAACATTCAGTACTTC. The chain has TRBV21-1 and TRBJ2-4; the table names TRBD2, a call not compared with the DNA. TRBV21-1 is tagged as a pseudogene. The CDR3 runs 20 residues.

The chain recombines TRBV27 with TRBJ1-2; the D gene is possibly TRBD1 (6 bases). The CDR3 contains 15 residues. Germline loops: CDR1 MNHEY, CDR2 SMNVEV (reference sequence). The ends were cut back, 3 bases at V and 4 bases at J, with 15 bases in the middle. CDR3 DNA sequence: TGTGCCAGCAGTTTGAACAGGGCGAGACCCTATGGCTACACCTTC. Amino acids: CASSLNRARPYGYTF.